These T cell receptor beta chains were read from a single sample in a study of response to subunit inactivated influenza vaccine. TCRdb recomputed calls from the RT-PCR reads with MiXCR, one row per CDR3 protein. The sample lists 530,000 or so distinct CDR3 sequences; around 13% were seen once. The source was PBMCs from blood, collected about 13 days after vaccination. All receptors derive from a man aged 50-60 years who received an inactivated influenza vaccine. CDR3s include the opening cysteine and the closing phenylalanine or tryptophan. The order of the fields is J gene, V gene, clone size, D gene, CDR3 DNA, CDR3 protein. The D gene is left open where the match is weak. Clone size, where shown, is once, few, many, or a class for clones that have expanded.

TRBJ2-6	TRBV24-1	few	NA	TGTGCCACCATGAGGGGTTTGCCTAGCTCTGGGGCCAACGTCCTGACTTTC	CATMRGLPSSGANVLTF
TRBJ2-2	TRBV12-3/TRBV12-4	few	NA	TGTGCCAGCAACCCAATGGACTTTCGGAACACCGGGGAGCTGTTTTTT	CASNPMDFRNTGELFF
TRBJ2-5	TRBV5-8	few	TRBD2	TGTGCCAGCAGCCGATTACTAGCGGGGGGGAAAGAGACCCAGTACTTC	CASSRLLAGGKETQYF
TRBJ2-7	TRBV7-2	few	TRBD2	TGTGCCAGCAGCTTAGCCCTAGCGGGGGGGCACCACGAGCAGTACTTC	CASSLALAGGHHEQYF
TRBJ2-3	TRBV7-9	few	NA	TGTGCCAGCAGCCCGTCCACTGTAGCTACGCAGTATTTT	CASSPSTVATQYF
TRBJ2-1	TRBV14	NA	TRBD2	TGTGCCAGCAGCTTAACCCAGACTAGCGGACTCCTCTATGAGCAGTTCTTC	CASSLTQTSGLLYEQFF
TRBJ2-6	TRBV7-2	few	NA	TGTGCCAGCAGCTTAGCGAGGGTTTCTGGGGCCAACGTCCTGACTTTC	CASSLARVSGANVLTF
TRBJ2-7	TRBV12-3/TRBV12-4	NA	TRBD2	TGTGCCAGCAGTTTACCTAGCGGGGGGGCATACGAGCAGTACTTC	CASSLPSGGAYEQYF
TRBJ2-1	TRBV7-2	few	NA	TGTGCCAGCAGCTTATCCAGACCGTCGGGTGAGCAGTTCTTC	CASSLSRPSGEQFF
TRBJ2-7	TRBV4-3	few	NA	TGCGCCAGCAGCCAAGATAGAACCCACGAGCAGTACTTC	CASSQDRTHEQYF
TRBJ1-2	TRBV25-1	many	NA	TGTGCCAGCAGTCCCCGGACGGGCTATGGCTACACCTTC	CASSPRTGYGYTF
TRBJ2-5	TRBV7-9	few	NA	TGTGCCAGCACCCGTGGCAGGGAACAAGAGACCCAGTACTTC	CASTRGREQETQYF
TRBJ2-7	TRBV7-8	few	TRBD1	TGTGCCAGCAGCTTTAGTGTAGGGGGCCGCTCCTACGAGCAGTACTTC	CASSFSVGGRSYEQYF
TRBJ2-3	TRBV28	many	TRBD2	TGTGCCAGCAGTGGGACTAGCGGGGGGCCATATCGGACAGATACGCAGTATTTT	CASSGTSGGPYRTDTQYF
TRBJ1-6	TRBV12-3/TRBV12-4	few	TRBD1	TGTGCCAGCAATGCCCCCGGGACAGATAATTCACCCCTCCACTTT	CASNAPGTDNSPLHF
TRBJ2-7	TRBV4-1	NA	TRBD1	TGCGCCAGCAGCCAAGCGGCAGGGGGCTCGTGGGAGCAGTACTTC	CASSQAAGGSWEQYF
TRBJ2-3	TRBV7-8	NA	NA	TGTGCCAGCAGCTTAGAAGCGGCCGTCACAGATACGCAGTATTTT	CASSLEAAVTDTQYF
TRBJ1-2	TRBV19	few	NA	TGTGCCAGTAACTGGGGCTATGGCTACACCTTC	CASNWGYGYTF
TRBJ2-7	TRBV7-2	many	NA	TGTGCCAGCAGCCCCGCGGTCGAGCAGTACTTC	CASSPAVEQYF
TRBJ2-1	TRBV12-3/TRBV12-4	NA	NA	TGTGCCAGCAGTCCGCCGAACGGACACAATGAGCAGTTCTTC	CASSPPNGHNEQFF
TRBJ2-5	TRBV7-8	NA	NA	TGTGCCAGCAGCTTGGCCGTGGGACAAGAGACCCAGTACTTC	CASSLAVGQETQYF
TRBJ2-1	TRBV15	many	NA	TGTGCCACCAGCAGTCGAAGGGGCAATGAGCAGTTCTTC	CATSSRRGNEQFF
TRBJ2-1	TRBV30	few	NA	TGTGCCTGGGAAGGACGGAGCTCCTACAATGAGCAGTTCTTC	CAWEGRSSYNEQFF
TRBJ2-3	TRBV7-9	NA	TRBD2	TGTGCCAGCAGCTTACCAGGACTAGCAGGGGCCGGTACGCAGTATTTT	CASSLPGLAGAGTQYF
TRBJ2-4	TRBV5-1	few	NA	TGCGCCAGCAACTCGGGGGAGGCCAAAAACATTCAGTACTTC	CASNSGEAKNIQYF
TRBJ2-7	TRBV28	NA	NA	TGTGCCAGCGGTCAAGTATGGAGCGCGCGGTCTGTACACTACGAGCAGTACTTC	CASGQVWSARSVHYEQYF
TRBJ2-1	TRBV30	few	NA	TGTGCCTGGAAACTAGCACTAGTCGGTTCCTACAATGAGCAGTTCTTC	CAWKLALVGSYNEQFF
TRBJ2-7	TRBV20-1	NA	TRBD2	TGCAGTGCGACTAGCGTAATGAGCTCCTACGAGCAGTACTTC	CSATSVMSSYEQYF
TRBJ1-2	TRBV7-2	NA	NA	TGTGCCAGCAGCTTAGTGGGATTCGGGCGCGGCTACACCTTC	CASSLVGFGRGYTF
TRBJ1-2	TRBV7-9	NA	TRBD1	TGTGCCAGCAGCTTATCACCGGGACAGGGGAACGGCTACACCTTC	CASSLSPGQGNGYTF
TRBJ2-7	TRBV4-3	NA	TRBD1	TGCGCCAGCAGCCAAGTTTGGGACAGCGCCTACGAGCAGTACTTC	CASSQVWDSAYEQYF
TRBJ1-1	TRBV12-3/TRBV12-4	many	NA	TGTGCCAGCAGTCCCACAGTTAACACTGAAGCTTTCTTT	CASSPTVNTEAFF
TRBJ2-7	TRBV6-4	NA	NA	TGTGCCAGGGAGCTGCAGTACTTC	CARELQYF
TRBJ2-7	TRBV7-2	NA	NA	TGTGCCAGCAGCTTAGAGAAGACGGTAACCTACGAGCAGTACTTC	CASSLEKTVTYEQYF
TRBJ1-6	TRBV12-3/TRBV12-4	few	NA	TGTGCCAGCACCTCGCGGGGCGGCTCGGGTTCACCCCTCCACTTT	CASTSRGGSGSPLHF
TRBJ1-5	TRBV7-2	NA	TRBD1	TGTGCCAGCAGCTTGGAGACAGGGCGGCCCCAGCATTTT	CASSLETGRPQHF
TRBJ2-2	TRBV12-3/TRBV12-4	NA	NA	TGTGCCAGCAGTTGGGGAACTGGGGCCACCGGGGAGCTGTTTTTT	CASSWGTGATGELFF
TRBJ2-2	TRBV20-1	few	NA	TGCAGTGCTAGAGGTGGCCTGGCCAACACCGGGGAGCTGTTTTTT	CSARGGLANTGELFF